The source of this T cell receptor (beta chain) is a study of pediatric ulcerative colitis (dated by TCRdb to the late 2010s). Context from the whole study: Of the ulcerative colitis patients, several had pancolitis and two had left-sided colitis, and histology in every patient was consistent with ulcerative colitis. From 8 or 9 newly diagnosed, treatment-naive pediatric ulcerative colitis patients and four non-IBD control children, paired blood and rectal samples were collected. By Pediatric Ulcerative Colitis Activity Index, a couple of patients had mild disease, several had moderate disease and three had acute severe colitis.

The investigation overall reported the following: For technical reasons, blood samples from a couple of patients gave substantially fewer templates, and these samples were excluded from the blood-rectal overlap analysis. Two rectal CDR3 clonotypes were detected in all ulcerative colitis patients and were not detected in any of the controls. Blood-derived T cells may have been included in the rectal pinch biopsies, particularly in patients with overt colitis. Clonal overlap between a subject's own blood and rectum was significantly greater in ulcerative colitis patients than in controls, which suggests more T cell trafficking to inflamed tissue. The healthy control group was small, consisting of only a handful of individuals. Because the repertoires came from total lymphocyte DNA, rare subsets such as regulatory T cells may have patterns that are not reflected. Features of the rectal repertoire distinguished controls, mild-moderate colitis patients and acute severe colitis patients, and in acute severe colitis, rectal diversity was reduced because of clonal expansions.

During colonoscopy, one to two pinch biopsies were obtained from the rectum for research. Before the diagnostic colonoscopy, none of the ulcerative colitis patients had been given any immunosuppressive medication. Before DNA was isolated, the rectal biopsies underwent proteinase K digestion. The Wizard kit (Promega) was used to extract genomic DNA from blood and intestinal samples. Rearranged CDR3 beta regions were amplified from genomic DNA with multiplex V and J primers using the immunoSEQ TRB Survey service. To keep sequencing depth the same across samples, survey-level depth of up to 500,000 reads per sample was applied. The libraries were purified and pooled, then sequenced using Illumina technology. Per the original workflow: immunoSEQ online tools were used for productive clonality, sample overlap, pairwise scatters, CDR3 beta length, V/D/J gene usage and productiveness. Alongside Shannon and Simpson indices, calculated diversity was computed as the number of unique rearrangements divided by total templates, multiplied by 100. For principal component analysis, Z-score normalized data were analyzed with the R prcomp function and the ggbiplot package. Morisita's index was used to quantify blood-rectal clonal overlap within each subject. TCRdb's version of the immuneACCESS table is confined to in-frame rearrangements and falls short of the full clone set. An unresolved V gene accounts for under half of the shortfall where checked; the remainder is of unknown origin. The V and J calls and the clone size are those of that table, but D and trimming were determined from the DNA. The sample table contains approximately 40,000 clones; only one count was recorded for about 81% of them. The biggest ten clones account for approximately 9% of the sample.

This clone appeared once. It has no known antigen specificity. One end of the junction varies from germline; a read error may be responsible. Sequencing was performed on gut tissue. The sequence derives from a boy younger than 18 with severe ulcerative colitis.

The CDR3 in this case is CATSPRPDRISDEQYF. The sequenced DNA: TGTGCCACCAGCCCTAGACCGGACAGAATCTCCGACGAGCAGTACTTC. In this chain, TRBV15 is recombined with TRBJ2-7; the D gene is perhaps TRBD1, on 6 matching bases. The CDR3 measures 16 amino acids from cysteine to phenylalanine. Just CDR3 DNA is preserved here, 48 bases in frame from base 1. The germline V gene (reference sequence) provides CDR1 LNHNV and CDR2 YYDKDF. With the rest looked up from the reference TRBV15 and TRBJ2-7 genes rather than sequenced, the full variable domain is DAMVIQNPRYQVTQFGKPVTLSCSQTLNHNVMYWYQQKSSQAPKLLFHYYDKDFNNEADTPDNFQSRRPNTSFCFLDIRSPGLGDTAMYLCATSPRPDRISDEQYFGPGTRLTVT.